Each of the 6 T cell receptor beta chains below was sequenced from the same sample in a study of T cells in Graves' hyperthyroidism and ophthalmopathy. Amplification of TCR beta CDR3 regions used RNA as the template. Carried out on the TCR CDR3, a first-round RT-PCR used the HTBI primer set. TCRdb re-called the multiplex PCR reads through MiXCR, storing one row per CDR3 protein. The profile shows around 300,000 distinct CDR3 sequences, about 20% of them singletons. Material for sequencing was blood. These TCRs come from a man younger than 40 with Graves' ophthalmopathy.

The DNA of the CDR3 is TGTGCCAGCAGTTTTGTCGCCGCCGGGACCTCAAATGGCTACACCTTC. It encodes CASSFVAAGTSNGYTF. This chain uses TRBV28 with TRBJ1-2, with D possibly matching TRBD1 (5 bases). Trimming shortened V by 3 bases and J by 6 bases, and 20 bases separated the two germline ends. Germline CDR1 and CDR2: MDHEN and SYDVKM. The CDR3 covers 16 residues.

This clonotype has just a few counts. This chain joins TRBV11-3 and TRBJ1-6, with 7 bases matching TRBD1. The trim removed 5 bases at V and 7 bases at J, leaving 8 bases unmatched. Germline V gene lookup returns CDR1 SGHNT and CDR2 YENEEA. The CDR3 runs 15 residues. The CDR3 DNA sequence: TGTGCCAGCAGCCCCCGACAGGGAGGAAATTCACCCCTCCACTTT. This gives the protein CASSPRQGGNSPLHF.

The chain joins TRBV2 to TRBJ2-5, with TRBD2 as a possible D gene (7 bases). Trimming removed 2 bases from V and 5 bases from J, with 24 bases in between. The germline gives CDR1 SNHLY, CDR2 FYNNEI. This CDR3 comprises 18 residues. Written as DNA, the CDR3 is TGTGCCAGCAGTGAACGACTGGTGGGGGCGGGAGCGACGGAGACCCAGTACTTC. Its protein product is CASSERLVGAGATETQYF. Complete variable domain (other parts from reference TRBV2 and TRBJ2-5): EPEVTQTPSHQVTQMGQEVILRCVPISNHLYFYWYRQILGQKVEFLVSFYNNEISEKSEIFDDQFSVERPDGSNFTLKIRSTKLEDSAMYFCASSERLVGAGATETQYFGPGTRLLVL.

A single count supports this clonotype. The chain couples TRBV24-1 to TRBJ2-6; D perhaps matches TRBD1 (5 bases). The CDR3 extends over 14 amino acids. The V and J ends lost 9 bases and 4 bases respectively, with 12 bases between them. Germline V lookup: CDR1 KGHDR, CDR2 SFDVKD. CDR3: CATQGHAGANVLTF. CDR3 nucleotide sequence: TGTGCCACCCAAGGACACGCCGGGGCCAACGTCCTGACTTTC.

This clonotype was picked up many times. This chain uses TRBV6-2 or TRBV6-3 with TRBJ2-3; 8 bases map to TRBD2. The CDR3 extends over 14 amino acids. Looked up from germline, CDR1 is MNHEY and CDR2 is SVGEGT. The V segment lost 2 bases and the J segment 8 bases; nucleotides outside the gene matches: 6. The chain's CDR3 is CASSYRTSSVTQYF. In DNA form, the CDR3 reads TGTGCCAGCAGTTACCGGACTAGCAGCGTTACGCAGTATTTT.

Turning to this clonotype: Given a much more abundant clone one base away, this may be a read error. The J gene is TRBJ2-7, the V gene TRBV5-1, with TRBD1 matching over 7 bases. This CDR3 contains 14 residues. Looked up from germline, CDR1 is SGHRS and CDR2 is YFSETQ. CDR3 coding DNA: TGCGCCGGCAGCAAAGGCGACAGGGCCTACGAGCAGTACTTC. This sequence encodes CAGSKGDRAYEQYF.